A selection of T cell receptor beta chains follows, all from one sample in a study of blood T cell repertoires in COVID-19. Clones were sequenced by immunoSEQ multiplex PCR, and TCRdb holds only the in-frame ones, with some missing. The sample shows fewer than 100,000 clones, about nine tenths of them seen only once. The material sequenced was peripheral blood. These receptor sequences come from a woman between 45 and 65 years old in a cohort sampled during active COVID-19. CDR3s include the opening cysteine and the closing phenylalanine or tryptophan. The D gene is left open where the match is weak. Expanded clones get a size class; other rows say once, few or many, or leave the size out.

D	size	V	J	DNA	CDR3
TRBD1	few	TRBV7-6	TRBJ1-1	TGTGCCAGCAGCTTATTTTCGGGACAGGGAAGTGAAGCTTTCTTT	CASSLFSGQGSEAFF
NA	few	TRBV11-2	TRBJ1-1	TGTGCCAGCAGCAGCCAAAAGAACACTGAAGCTTTCTTT	CASSSQKNTEAFF
TRBD1	few	TRBV18	TRBJ1-5	TGTGCCAGCTCACCGGGGACAGGCGATCAGCCCCAGCATTTT	CASSPGTGDQPQHF
NA	NA	TRBV20-1	TRBJ2-7	TGCAGTGCGGAACAGGGTGTAGAGCAGTACTTC	CSAEQGVEQYF
NA	NA	TRBV7-9	TRBJ2-2	TGTGCCAGCAGCTTAATTCCGCGAGCCCGAATCACCGGGGAGCTGTTTTTT	CASSLIPRARITGELFF
NA	NA	TRBV7-8	TRBJ1-1	TGTGCCAGCAGCCTCAGGACTGAAGCTTTCTTT	CASSLRTEAFF
NA	few	TRBV9	TRBJ2-7	TGTGCCAGCAGCGTAGCACCGTCACTCTACGAGCAGTACTTC	CASSVAPSLYEQYF
TRBD1	NA	TRBV7-9	TRBJ1-4	TGTGCCAGCAGGGCTACCGGGACAGGGGGCGAAAAACTGTTTTTT	CASRATGTGGEKLFF
NA	few	TRBV19	TRBJ2-7	TGTGCCAGTAGTATAGGGCAGGGCTACGAGCAGTACTTC	CASSIGQGYEQYF
NA	NA	TRBV5-1	TRBJ1-5	TGCGCCAGCAGCTTGGCCCCGTTAGGGTCGGGACAGCCCCAGCATTTT	CASSLAPLGSGQPQHF
TRBD2	NA	TRBV6-6	TRBJ2-1	TGTGCCAGCAGTCCTATTCCCGGGACTAGCGGGAGTAGTGAGCAGTTCTTC	CASSPIPGTSGSSEQFF
NA	few	TRBV5-4	TRBJ1-2	TGTGCCAGCAGCGAGGGGGACGTCCGAAAGCTTTATGGCTACACCTTC	CASSEGDVRKLYGYTF
NA	NA	TRBV2	TRBJ2-7	TGTGCCAGCAAGCGCGATTGGTACGAGCAGTACTTC	CASKRDWYEQYF
TRBD1	NA	TRBV30	TRBJ1-4	TGTGCCTGGCAGGGACAGCTAAATGAAAAACTGTTTTTT	CAWQGQLNEKLFF
TRBD2	NA	TRBV11-3	TRBJ2-7	TGTGCCAGCAGCTTAGAGGCGAGCGGGGGTTACGAGCAGTACTTC	CASSLEASGGYEQYF
NA	once	TRBV15	TRBJ1-1	TGTGCCACTGGGAAGACAGTTTTGAACACTGAAGCTTTCTTT	CATGKTVLNTEAFF
TRBD1	NA	TRBV18	TRBJ1-2	TGTGCCAGCTCACCAGGGACAGGGGCACACTTCTATGGCTACACCTTC	CASSPGTGAHFYGYTF
NA	few	TRBV2	TRBJ2-1	TGTGCCAGCAGACCCCGGGACTCCGCTTACAATGAGCAGTTCTTC	CASRPRDSAYNEQFF
TRBD2	NA	TRBV9	TRBJ2-1	TGTGCCAGCAGCGCGGCGGGGGATTCCTACAATGAGCAGTTCTTC	CASSAAGDSYNEQFF
TRBD2	NA	TRBV4-1	TRBJ2-3	TGCGCCAGCAGCCAAGACATCCAAGCGGGGGTCCGCACAGATACGCAGTATTTT	CASSQDIQAGVRTDTQYF
NA	NA	TRBV11-3	TRBJ1-2	TGTGCCAGCAGCCCACAGGGTGGTTTGGACTATGGCTACACCTTC	CASSPQGGLDYGYTF
NA	once	TRBV24-1	TRBJ2-3	TGTGCCACCAGTGAACTGACAGCATCTAGCACAGATACGCAGTATTTT	CATSELTASSTDTQYF
TRBD1	NA	TRBV11-3	TRBJ1-6	TGTGCCAGCAGCTTACCTCCGGGACAGCGTAATTCACCCCTCCACTTT	CASSLPPGQRNSPLHF
NA	NA	TRBV9	TRBJ2-2	TGTGCCAGCAGCGCCTTGGGGGGAAACACCGGGGAGCTGTTTTTT	CASSALGGNTGELFF
TRBD1	NA	TRBV3-1/TRBV3-2	TRBJ2-2	TGTGCCAGCAGCCAAGTTAGAGGGACAGCCAACACCGGGGAGCTGTTTTTT	CASSQVRGTANTGELFF
TRBD1	NA	TRBV18	TRBJ1-2	TGTGCCAGCTCACCTGAAGGGACAGGGGGCTACTATGGCTACACCTTC	CASSPEGTGGYYGYTF
TRBD2	NA	TRBV10-1	TRBJ2-3	TGCGCCAGCAGTGAACTAGCGGGGGGCCACACAGATACGCAGTATTTT	CASSELAGGHTDTQYF